This T cell receptor (beta chain) was observed in a study of cytomegalovirus exposure and HLA in healthy donors (dated by TCRdb to about 2017). With respect to the entire study: An earlier analysis of under 600 of the donors reported more than 250 Gb of sequence data and more than 90 million unique TCR beta sequences from some 180 million T cells. Roughly 300 gigabases of sequencing data and roughly 81 million unique TCR sequences made up an early release that covered some 640 HLA-typed donors. Of the 300 to 500 genotyped donors, less than 85% were placed in the genetic ancestry cluster associated with self-reported Caucasian donors. The aim of the study was to test whether cataloging public T cell receptors could identify signatures of past pathogen exposure. The study used immunosequencing to profile the T cell repertoires of around 600 subjects and linked those repertoires to cytomegalovirus serostatus. Besides the first cohort of 666 subjects, a separate validation cohort made up of over 95 different subjects was used. High-throughput TCR immunosequencing, statistical association of individual TCRs with disease status, and machine learning were combined to predict cytomegalovirus infection status. In a later analysis, previously published TCR beta repertoires from 666 donors were re-analyzed and high-resolution HLA genotyping was added so that TCR occurrence patterns could be studied. Rather than using new phenotypic data, the later analysis identified candidate immune exposures from TCR beta sequences and from how often those sequences occurred across donors. In an earlier analysis of 500 to 650 of the donors, high-throughput TCR beta sequencing was used to judge whether each TCR beta V gene segment behaved as functional or pseudogenic. Donor age, sex, ethnicity and CMV serostatus were collected together with the repertoire data. Genome-wide SNP genotypes for about 65% of the 666 donors were used in a later genetic analysis, which treated that subset as a discovery cohort. Every discovery cohort repertoire had been produced on one sequencing platform. Class I and class II HLA loci were covered by the typing at four-digit resolution. The number of donors typed differed by locus, with 629-630 for A, B, C, DRB1 and DQB1, about 500 for DQA1, about 610 for DPA1, and 450 to 480 for DPB1. Five DR-DQ haplotypes were treated as single units for association and clustering because of strong linkage in the cohort. Among 350 to 400 genotyped donors of the cohort, an average of about 240,000 unique TCR beta nucleotide sequences were sequenced per donor, roughly 20% of them non-productive. Broad study findings and their caveats: In this cohort, only TCR beta chains were sequenced, and detectable features were limited by the absence of alpha or paired-chain data. A further reported finding was that TCR beta sequences accurately predicted the HLA-A and HLA-B alleles for most subjects in the first cohort. In an earlier analysis of 450 to 750 of the donors, most TCR beta V segments appeared in productive rearrangements about 87% or about 30% of the time, broadly matching IMGT annotations. In the study, 150 to 200 TCR beta chains were listed as associated with cytomegalovirus. Roughly uniform sequencing depth across donors was assumed in presence/absence analyses, although this assumption may not hold. Because counts were too low, approximately 18 rarely observed V segments, including chromosome 9 orphons, were excluded from the earlier analysis of roughly 580 of the donors. Most CMV-associated TCR beta chains appeared to be HLA-restricted in a later analysis, and the HLA associations seemed to be driven largely by CMV exposure. The 87-base-pair reads could not distinguish some IMGT-functional V segments, including TRBV6-2 and TRBV6-3, so those segments were excluded. Several of the top co-occurrence clusters appeared to be linked to parvovirus B19, influenza, CMV and Epstein-Barr virus, according to a later analysis. A later analysis found that TCR association rates varied across HLA loci, with DRB1 alleles showing the most associated TCRs and HLA-C alleles the fewest. A cluster of highly shared sequence variants was judged likely to be a technical artifact of the sequencing pipeline. For the cohort, immune exposure information was limited to CMV serostatus. Strong co-occurrence of HLA alleles, especially DR and DQ, made assigning TCR associations to individual alleles difficult. Most TCR sequences were observed very rarely across donors, whereas some public TCRs were present in many individuals. Specific HLA alleles were associated with roughly 16,000 TCR beta sequences at a false discovery rate of 0.05 in a later analysis. An association between a missense DCLRE1C variant and V-gene and J-gene trimming of TCR beta chains was found in a later genetic analysis and replicated in an independent cohort. It was suggested by the authors that the approach could potentially be generalized to other disease states and immunological phenotypes. Three of the identified cytomegalovirus-associated TCR beta chains were confirmed in vitro to be specific for cytomegalovirus antigens. Correlated functional status among segregating V segments might reflect linkage disequilibrium, but an unknown experimental factor could not be ruled out. In a later genetic analysis, fewer N-insertions in productive TCRs were reported among donors in an Asian-associated ancestry cluster than the roughly 700-donor mean. In both the original and validation cohorts, the classifier was reported to diagnose cytomegalovirus status with high specificity and sensitivity. Because HLA typing was missing for some donors at each locus, association tests included only the typed subset. In a later analysis, HLA-associated TCR beta chains showed more clonal expansion and lower generation probabilities than non-associated chains that were equally common.

Measured from the cysteine to the phenylalanine, the CDR3 is 14 residues long. The entry retains the CDR3 DNA only, 42 bases that are in frame from base 1. CDR1 MDHEN and CDR2 SYDVKM are derived from the germline V gene. Deletion took 8 bases off V and 1 base off J, with a span of 15 bases between the germline ends. A remark on this clone: Its antigen has not been determined. No much larger clone is present one base from it, and per-base qualities are unavailable.

In total, over 600 healthy bone marrow donors made up the cohort. All cohort members were sampled while nominally healthy, although unrecorded immune exposures were likely present. The donor tested CMV seropositive and was one of the 289 seropositive cohort members. A peripheral blood sample was collected from each donor, and TCR beta sequencing was performed on peripheral blood mononuclear cells. Genomic DNA extraction from the blood cell samples was performed with the Qiagen DNeasy Blood Extraction Kit. The protocol used for the library was the immunoSEQ multiplex PCR assay. For the multiplex PCR, a mixture combining 60 forward primers for TCR Vbeta segments and 13 reverse primers for TCR Jbeta segments was used. The CDR3 region of rearranged TCR beta genes was amplified from genomic DNA with a multiplex PCR assay. Amplified TCR beta libraries were sequenced as 87-base-pair reads on the Illumina HiSeq System. In the paper's pipeline: In a later analysis, tens of millions of unique TCR beta chains were counted across the 500 to 700 repertoires, and around 10 million of these chains were shared by at least two donors. Raw reads were error-corrected and collapsed into unique sequences by a nearest-neighbor algorithm in which closely related sequences were merged to remove PCR and sequencing errors. Alignment of CDR3 sequences to IMGT reference sequences was used to assign V, D and J gene segments. For a sequence to be retained, a match of at least six nucleotides was required to both a V gene segment and a J gene segment. A rearrangement counted as productive if the CDR3 had no stop codons and remained in frame with V and J, and every other rearrangement counted as non-productive. CDR3 was defined according to IMGT convention as the region running from the second conserved V-encoded cysteine to the conserved J-encoded phenylalanine. The earlier analysis of about 570 of the donors excluded any sequence lacking an unambiguous match to a single V gene segment. In an earlier analysis of about 590 of the donors, a V segment was called functional when productive rearrangements were above 56.7%, and segregating when the standard deviation between donors exceeded 5%. To diagnose cytomegalovirus status from the catalog of TCR beta chain sequences, a statistical classification framework was built. A later analysis assigned V and J genes by comparing TCR nucleotide sequences with IMGT/GENE-DB human TR gene sequences. A later analysis assigned CDR3 sequences and most-parsimonious VDJ recombination scenarios with the TCRdist pipeline. In a later analysis, each TCR beta chain was defined by its CDR3 amino acid sequence together with its V-gene family, and reads without a unique V-gene family were excluded. As a way to deal with suspected cross-contamination and a sequencing artifact, a later analysis dropped nearly 600 nucleotide sequences that were highly shared and had low generation probability. In a later analysis, a clonal expansion index for each public chain was calculated from normalized within-repertoire ranks of inferred template counts. In a later analysis, generation probabilities were computed with a VDJ recombination model fitted to out-of-frame rearrangements, and the resulting probabilities were checked against IGoR. Hypergeometric tests were used in a later analysis to score TCR-TCR, TCR-HLA and TCR-CMV co-occurrence, with a repertoire-size bias correction applied to the TCR pairs. To estimate false discovery rates, a later analysis permuted the HLA or CMV assignments 20 times. In a later analysis, co-occurring TCRs were grouped with DBSCAN, and TCRdist sequence similarity was added when clustering was performed within HLA-allele-positive subsets. Co-occurrence clustering excluded repertoires with fewer than 30,000 or more than 120,000 public chains, plus five with anomalous nucleotide sharing. Drawn from immuneACCESS, this table holds only the in-frame rearrangements with V and J called that TCRdb kept. Clones are partly lost; checked studies trace under half to an unresolved V gene and leave the rest unexplained. Clone size and the V and J calls come from that table; the DNA yielded D and trimming. A total of a few hundred thousand clones appear in this sample, over 70% of them only once. The ten largest clonotypes hold around 8% of the sample.

The TCR originated in a woman aged 55-70 years in good health and CMV-seropositive. Recombination joined TRBV28 with TRBJ2-7; the D gene cannot be resolved reliably. Sequencing used PBMCs. The DNA sequence follows: TGTGCCAGCTCGCGTCTTTTAGAATCCTACGAGCAGTACTTC. Its protein product is CASSRLLESYEQYF.